This T cell receptor (beta chain) was retrieved from a study of T cells after yellow fever vaccination. Germline V gene data show CDR1 as SQVTM and CDR2 as ANQGSEA. The length of the CDR3 is 14 residues. V lost 2 bases and J 1 base, leaving 11 bases between the germline ends. This clonotype was detected a few times. The 5'RACE template-switching step produced TCR cDNA and added a universal primer site and UMIs. TCRdb itself ran the 5' RACE reads through MiXCR, one entry per CDR3 protein. Found here are fewer than 350,000 distinct CDR3 sequences, over 3.5% of them singletons; the top ten hold approximately 19%.

This TCR was recovered from a man younger than 35 who received the YFV17D yellow fever vaccine. The chain is built from TRBV29-1 and TRBJ1-1; D gene unclear. This sample comprised PBMCs, obtained 15 days after the yellow fever booster vaccination. CDR3 amino acids: CSVERKLTNTEAFF. For the CDR3, the DNA is TGCAGCGTTGAAAGGAAACTGACGAACACTGAAGCTTTCTTT.